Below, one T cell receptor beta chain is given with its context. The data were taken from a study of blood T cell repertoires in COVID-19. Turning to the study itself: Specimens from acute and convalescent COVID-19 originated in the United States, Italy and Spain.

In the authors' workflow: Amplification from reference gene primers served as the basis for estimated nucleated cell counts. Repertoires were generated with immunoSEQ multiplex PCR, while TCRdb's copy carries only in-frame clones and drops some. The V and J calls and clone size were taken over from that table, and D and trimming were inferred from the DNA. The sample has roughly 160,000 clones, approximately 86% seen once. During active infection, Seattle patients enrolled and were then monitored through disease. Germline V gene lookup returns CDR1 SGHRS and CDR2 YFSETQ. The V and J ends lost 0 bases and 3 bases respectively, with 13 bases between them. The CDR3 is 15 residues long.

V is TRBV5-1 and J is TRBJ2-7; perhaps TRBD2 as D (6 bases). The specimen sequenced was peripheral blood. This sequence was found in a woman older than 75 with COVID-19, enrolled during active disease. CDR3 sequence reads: CASSLGPGLSYEQYF. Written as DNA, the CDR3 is TGCGCCAGCAGCTTGGGGCCGGGACTTAGCTACGAGCAGTACTTC.